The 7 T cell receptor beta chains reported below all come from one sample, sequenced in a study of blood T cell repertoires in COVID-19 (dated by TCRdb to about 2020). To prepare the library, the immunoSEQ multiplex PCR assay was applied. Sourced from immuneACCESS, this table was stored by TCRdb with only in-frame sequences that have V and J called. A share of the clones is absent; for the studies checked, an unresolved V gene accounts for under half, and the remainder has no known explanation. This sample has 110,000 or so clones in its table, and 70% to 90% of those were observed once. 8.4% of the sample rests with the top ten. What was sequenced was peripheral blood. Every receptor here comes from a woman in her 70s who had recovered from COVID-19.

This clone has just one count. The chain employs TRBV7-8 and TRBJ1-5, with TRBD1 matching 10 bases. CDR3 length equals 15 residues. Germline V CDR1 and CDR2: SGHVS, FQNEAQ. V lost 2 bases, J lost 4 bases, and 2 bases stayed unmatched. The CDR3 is CASSLRDRGNQPQHF. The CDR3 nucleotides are TGTGCCAGCAGCTTACGGGACAGGGGAAATCAGCCCCAGCATTTT. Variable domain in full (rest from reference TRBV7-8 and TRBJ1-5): GAGVSQSPRYKVAKRGQDVALRCDPISGHVSLFWYQQALGQGPEFLTYFQNEAQLDKSGLPSDRFFAERPEGSVSTLKIQRTQQEDSAVYLCASSLRDRGNQPQHFGDGTRLSIL.

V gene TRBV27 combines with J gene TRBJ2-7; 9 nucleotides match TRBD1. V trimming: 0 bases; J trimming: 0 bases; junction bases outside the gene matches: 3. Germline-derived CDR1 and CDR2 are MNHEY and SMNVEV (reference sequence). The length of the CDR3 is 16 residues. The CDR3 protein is CASSLSTGGSSYEQYF. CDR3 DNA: TGTGCCAGCAGTTTATCGACAGGGGGTAGCTCCTACGAGCAGTACTTC.

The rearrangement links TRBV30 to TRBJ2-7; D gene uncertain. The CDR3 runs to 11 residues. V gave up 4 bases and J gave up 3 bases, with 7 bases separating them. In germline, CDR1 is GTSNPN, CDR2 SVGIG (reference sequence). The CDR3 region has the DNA TGTGCCTGGAAAGAACTCTACGAGCAGTACTTC. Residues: CAWKELYEQYF.

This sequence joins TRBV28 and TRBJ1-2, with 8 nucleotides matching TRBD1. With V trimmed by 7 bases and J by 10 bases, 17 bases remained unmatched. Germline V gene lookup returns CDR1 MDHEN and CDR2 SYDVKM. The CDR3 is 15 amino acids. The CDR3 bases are TGTGCCAGCACCTTCCTTATGGGGACAGGAGGATTCTACACCTTC. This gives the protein CASTFLMGTGGFYTF.

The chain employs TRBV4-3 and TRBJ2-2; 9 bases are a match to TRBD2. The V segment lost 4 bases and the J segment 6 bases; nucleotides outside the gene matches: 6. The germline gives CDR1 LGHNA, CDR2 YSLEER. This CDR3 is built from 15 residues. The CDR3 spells CASSRSGRGSGELFF. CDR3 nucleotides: TGCGCCAGCAGCCGTAGCGGGAGAGGGTCCGGGGAGCTGTTTTTT.

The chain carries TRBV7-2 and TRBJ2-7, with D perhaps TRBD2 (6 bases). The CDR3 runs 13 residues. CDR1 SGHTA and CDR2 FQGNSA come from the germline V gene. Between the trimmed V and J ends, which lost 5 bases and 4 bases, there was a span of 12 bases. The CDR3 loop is CASSESGGYEQYF. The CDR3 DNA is TGTGCCAGCAGCGAATCCGGGGGTTACGAGCAGTACTTC.

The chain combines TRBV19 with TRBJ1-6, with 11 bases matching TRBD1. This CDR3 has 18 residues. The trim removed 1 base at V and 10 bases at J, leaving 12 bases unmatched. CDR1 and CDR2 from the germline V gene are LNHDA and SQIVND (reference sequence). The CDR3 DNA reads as TGTGCCAGTAGTATAGGTAAAGGAGGACAGGGGGCAGGATCACCCCTCCACTTT. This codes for CASSIGKGGQGAGSPLHF.